This T cell receptor (beta chain) emerged from a study of OX40 agonist ivuxolimab in advanced cancers. General study points: On average, CD8+ T cells had more expanded clones than CD4+.

Measured with immunoSEQ multiplex PCR; TCRdb has only the in-frame clones, and not every one. Of around 45,000 clones detected, about nine tenths appear once; the ten largest clones hold about a fifth. Note on this clone: Its specificity is unknown.

The CDR3 length is 15 residues. Germline V gene data show CDR1 as LNHDA and CDR2 as SQIVND (reference sequence). The ends lost 5 bases at V and 6 bases at J; junction bases unmatched: 12. The clonotype comes from an adult with an advanced solid tumor such as melanoma, head and neck, liver or kidney cancer. The chain joins TRBV19 to TRBJ1-2; 7 bases are a match to TRBD1. The input for sequencing was CD4+ or CD8+ T cells sorted from blood, taken in a trial of the OX40 agonist ivuxolimab. Written as DNA, the CDR3 is TGTGCCAGTAGTTATGCTCCGACAGGGTTTAATGGCTACACCTTC. Its protein is CASSYAPTGFNGYTF. The variable domain in full, with the rest retrieved from reference TRBV19 and TRBJ1-2, is DGGITQSPKYLFRKEGQNVTLSCEQNLNHDAMYWYRQDPGQGLRLIYYSQIVNDFQKGDIAEGYSVSREKKESFPLTVTSAQKNPTAFYLCASSYAPTGFNGYTFGSGTRLTVV.